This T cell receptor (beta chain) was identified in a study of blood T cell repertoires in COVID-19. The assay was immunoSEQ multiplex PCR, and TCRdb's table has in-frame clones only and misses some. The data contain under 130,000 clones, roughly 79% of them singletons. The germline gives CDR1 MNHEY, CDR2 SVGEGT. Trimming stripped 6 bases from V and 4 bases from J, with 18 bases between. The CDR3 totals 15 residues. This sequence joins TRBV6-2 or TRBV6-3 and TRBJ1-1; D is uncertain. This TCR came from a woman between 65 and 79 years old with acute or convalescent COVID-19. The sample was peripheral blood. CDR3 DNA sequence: TGTGCCAGCAGCCCGCGGACCGGAGGAAGCACTGAAGCTTTCTTT. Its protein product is CASSPRTGGSTEAFF.